This T cell receptor beta chain derives from a study of T cell responses to AZD1222 COVID-19 vaccine. The data were produced by immunoSEQ multiplex PCR, yet TCRdb's version contains in-frame clones alone and is incomplete. The sample includes around 69,000 clones, 84% of them seen just once. Germline values: CDR1 MDHEN, CDR2 SYDVKM. The CDR3 length is 15 residues. Trimming cost V 1 base and J 3 bases, with 12 bases left between them. The source was peripheral blood, collected on day 0 of AZD1222 vaccination. This chain joins TRBV28 and TRBJ1-1, with a possible D match to TRBD1 (5 bases). This TCR came from an adult in good health. The CDR3, as DNA: TGTGCCAGCAGTTTATTTCAGGGAGCCTACACTGAAGCTTTCTTT. This gives the protein CASSLFQGAYTEAFF.